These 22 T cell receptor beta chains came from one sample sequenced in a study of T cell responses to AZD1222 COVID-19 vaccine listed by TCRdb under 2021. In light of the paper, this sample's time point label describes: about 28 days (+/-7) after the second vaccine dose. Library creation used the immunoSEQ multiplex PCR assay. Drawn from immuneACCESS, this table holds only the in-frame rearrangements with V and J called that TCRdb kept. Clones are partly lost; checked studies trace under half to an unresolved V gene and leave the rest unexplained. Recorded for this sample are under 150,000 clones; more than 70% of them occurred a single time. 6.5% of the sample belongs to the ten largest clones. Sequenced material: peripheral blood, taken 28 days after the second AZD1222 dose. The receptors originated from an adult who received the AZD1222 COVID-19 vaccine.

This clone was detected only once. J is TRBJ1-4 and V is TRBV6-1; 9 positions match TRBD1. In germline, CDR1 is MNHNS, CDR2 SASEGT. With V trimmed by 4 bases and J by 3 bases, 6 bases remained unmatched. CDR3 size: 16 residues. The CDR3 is CASSVITGGPNEKLFF. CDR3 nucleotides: TGTGCCAGCAGTGTGATTACAGGGGGCCCTAATGAAAAACTGTTTTTT.

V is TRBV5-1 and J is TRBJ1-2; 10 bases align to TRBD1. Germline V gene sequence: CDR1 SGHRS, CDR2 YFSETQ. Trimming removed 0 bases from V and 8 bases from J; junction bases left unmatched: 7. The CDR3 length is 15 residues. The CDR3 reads CASSLEGQGSHGYTF. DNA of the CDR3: TGCGCCAGCAGCTTGGAGGGACAGGGGTCTCACGGCTACACCTTC.

Here the CDR3 reads CASSYSSSSEQYF. The CDR3, as DNA: TGTGCCAGCAGTTACTCGTCCAGCTCCGAGCAGTACTTC. The V gene is TRBV6-5, the J gene TRBJ2-7; D unresolved. CDR1 is MNHEY, CDR2 SVGAGI, per germline. The germline V and J ends were trimmed by 0 bases and 6 bases, with 9 bases remaining between them. The CDR3 spans 13 residues.

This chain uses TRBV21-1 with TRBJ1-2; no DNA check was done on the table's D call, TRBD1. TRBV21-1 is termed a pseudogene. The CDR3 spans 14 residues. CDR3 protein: CASSATQVFYGYTF. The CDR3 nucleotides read TGTGCCAGCAGCGCCACGCAGGTTTTCTATGGCTACACCTTC.

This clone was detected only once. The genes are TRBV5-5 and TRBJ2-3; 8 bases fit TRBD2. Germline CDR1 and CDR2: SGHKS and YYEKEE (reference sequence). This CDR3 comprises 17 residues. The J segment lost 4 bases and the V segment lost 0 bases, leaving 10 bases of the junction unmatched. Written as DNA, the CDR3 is TGTGCCAGCAGCTTGGCTATCCCGCGGGGGGCCGCAGATACGCAGTATTTT. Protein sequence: CASSLAIPRGAADTQYF.

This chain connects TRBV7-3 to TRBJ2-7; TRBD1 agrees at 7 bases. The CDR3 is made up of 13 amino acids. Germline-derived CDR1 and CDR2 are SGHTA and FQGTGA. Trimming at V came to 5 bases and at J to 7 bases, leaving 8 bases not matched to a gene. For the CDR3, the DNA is TGTGCCAGCAGCCCCAGTAGGGGGCGAGAGCAGTACTTC. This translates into CASSPSRGREQYF.

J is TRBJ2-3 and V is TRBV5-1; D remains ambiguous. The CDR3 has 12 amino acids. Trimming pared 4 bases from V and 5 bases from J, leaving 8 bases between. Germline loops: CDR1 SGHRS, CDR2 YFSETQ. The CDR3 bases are TGCGCCAGCAGCGTCCCAAAAGATACGCAGTATTTT. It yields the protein CASSVPKDTQYF.

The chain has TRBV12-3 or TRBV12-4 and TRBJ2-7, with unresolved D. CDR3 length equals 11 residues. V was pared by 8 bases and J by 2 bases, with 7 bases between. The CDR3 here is CASLGTYEQYF. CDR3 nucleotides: TGTGCCAGCCTGGGGACCTACGAGCAGTACTTC.

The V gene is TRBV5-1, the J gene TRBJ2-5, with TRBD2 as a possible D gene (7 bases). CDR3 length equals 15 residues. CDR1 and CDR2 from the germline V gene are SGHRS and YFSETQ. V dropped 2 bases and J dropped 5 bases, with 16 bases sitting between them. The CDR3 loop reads CASSLGTGRGETQYF. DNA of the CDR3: TGCGCCAGCAGCTTAGGAACAGGGAGGGGCGAGACCCAGTACTTC.

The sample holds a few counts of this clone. CDR3: CASSIEAGPNEQFF. The CDR3 region has the DNA TGTGCCAGTAGTATAGAGGCAGGGCCCAATGAGCAGTTCTTC. The rearrangement joins TRBV19 to TRBJ2-1, with TRBD1 as a possible D gene (5 bases). This CDR3 contains 14 residues. Per germline, CDR1 LNHDA and CDR2 SQIVND (reference sequence). The V end was cut by 0 bases, the J end by 6 bases, with 9 bases between.

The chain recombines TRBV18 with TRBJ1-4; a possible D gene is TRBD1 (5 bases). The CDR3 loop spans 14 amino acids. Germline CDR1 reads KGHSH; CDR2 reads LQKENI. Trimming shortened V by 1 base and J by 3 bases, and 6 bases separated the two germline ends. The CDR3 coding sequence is TGTGCCAGCTCACCACAGGGGTCTAATGAAAAACTGTTTTTT. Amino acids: CASSPQGSNEKLFF.

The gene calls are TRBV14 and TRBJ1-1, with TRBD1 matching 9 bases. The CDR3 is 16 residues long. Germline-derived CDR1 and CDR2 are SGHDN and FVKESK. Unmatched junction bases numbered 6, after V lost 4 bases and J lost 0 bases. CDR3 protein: CASSRGQGPMNTEAFF. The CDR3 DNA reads TGTGCCAGCAGCCGAGGACAGGGGCCCATGAACACTGAAGCTTTCTTT.

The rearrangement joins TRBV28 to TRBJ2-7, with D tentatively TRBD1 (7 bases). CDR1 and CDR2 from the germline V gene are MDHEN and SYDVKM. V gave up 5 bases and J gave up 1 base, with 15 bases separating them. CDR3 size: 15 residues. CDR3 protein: CASSVGGTASYEQYF. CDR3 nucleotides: TGTGCCAGCAGTGTAGGAGGGACAGCGTCCTACGAGCAGTACTTC.

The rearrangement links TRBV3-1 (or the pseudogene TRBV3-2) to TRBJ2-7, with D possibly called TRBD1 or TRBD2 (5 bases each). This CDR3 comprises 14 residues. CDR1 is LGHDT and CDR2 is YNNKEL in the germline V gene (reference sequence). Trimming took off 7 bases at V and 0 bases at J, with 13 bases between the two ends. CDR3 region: CASKLEGSSYEQYF. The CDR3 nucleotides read TGTGCCAGCAAGCTAGAGGGGTCCTCCTACGAGCAGTACTTC.

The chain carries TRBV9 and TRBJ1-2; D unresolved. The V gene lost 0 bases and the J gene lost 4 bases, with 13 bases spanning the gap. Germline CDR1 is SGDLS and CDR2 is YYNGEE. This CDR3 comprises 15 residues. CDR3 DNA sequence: TGTGCCAGCAGCGTAGGAGATGAGGCCCCCTATGGCTACACCTTC. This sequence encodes CASSVGDEAPYGYTF.

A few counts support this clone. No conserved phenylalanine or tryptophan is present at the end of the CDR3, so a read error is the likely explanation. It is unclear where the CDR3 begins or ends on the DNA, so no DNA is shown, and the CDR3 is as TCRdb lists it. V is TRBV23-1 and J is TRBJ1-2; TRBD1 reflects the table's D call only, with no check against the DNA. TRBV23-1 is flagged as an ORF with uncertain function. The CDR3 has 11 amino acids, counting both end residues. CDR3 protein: CASSRIEQGLI.

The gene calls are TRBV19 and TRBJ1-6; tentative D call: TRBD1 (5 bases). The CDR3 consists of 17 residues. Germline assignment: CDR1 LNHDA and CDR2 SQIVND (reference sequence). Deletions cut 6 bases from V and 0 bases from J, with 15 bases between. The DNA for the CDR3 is TGTGCCAGTAGCCCGGAGGGGAGGAGCTCCTATAATTCACCCCTCCACTTT. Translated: CASSPEGRSSYNSPLHF.

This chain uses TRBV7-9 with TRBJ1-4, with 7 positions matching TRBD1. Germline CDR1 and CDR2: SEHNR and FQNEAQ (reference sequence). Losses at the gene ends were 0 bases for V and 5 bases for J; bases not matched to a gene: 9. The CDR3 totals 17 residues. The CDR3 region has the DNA TGTGCCAGCAGCTTAGCGCGGGACAGTAATTACAATGAAAAACTGTTTTTT. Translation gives CASSLARDSNYNEKLFF.

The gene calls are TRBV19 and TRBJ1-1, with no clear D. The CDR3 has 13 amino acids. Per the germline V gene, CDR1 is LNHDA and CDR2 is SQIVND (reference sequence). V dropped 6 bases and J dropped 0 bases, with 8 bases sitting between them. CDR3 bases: TGTGCCAGTAGCGGGTGGTTGAACACTGAAGCTTTCTTT. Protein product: CASSGWLNTEAFF.

The CDR3 DNA is TGTGCCAGTAGTGGGGTTGTCGTATCGAACACCGGGGAGCTGTTTTTT. This sequence encodes CASSGVVVSNTGELFF. The chain has TRBV19 and TRBJ2-2; D is unresolved. The ends were cut back, 5 bases at V and 0 bases at J, with 13 bases in the middle. There are 16 residues in the CDR3. The germline CDR1 and CDR2 sequences are LNHDA and SQIVND (reference sequence). Filled out from reference TRBV19 and TRBJ2-2, the complete variable domain reads DGGITQSPKYLFRKEGQNVTLSCEQNLNHDAMYWYRQDPGQGLRLIYYSQIVNDFQKGDIAEGYSVSREKKESFPLTVTSAQKNPTAFYLCASSGVVVSNTGELFFGEGSRLTVL.

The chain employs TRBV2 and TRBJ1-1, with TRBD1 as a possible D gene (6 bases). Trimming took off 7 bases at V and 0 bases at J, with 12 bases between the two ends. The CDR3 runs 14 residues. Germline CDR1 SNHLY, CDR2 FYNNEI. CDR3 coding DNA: TGTGCCAGCATCCCAGACAGGCTGAACACTGAAGCTTTCTTT. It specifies CASIPDRLNTEAFF.

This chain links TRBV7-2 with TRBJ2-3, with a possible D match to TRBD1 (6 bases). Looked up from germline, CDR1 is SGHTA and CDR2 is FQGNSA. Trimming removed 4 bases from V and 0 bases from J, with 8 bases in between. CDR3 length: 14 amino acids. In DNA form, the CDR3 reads TGTGCCAGCAGCTCGCAGGGGAGCACAGATACGCAGTATTTT. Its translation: CASSSQGSTDTQYF.